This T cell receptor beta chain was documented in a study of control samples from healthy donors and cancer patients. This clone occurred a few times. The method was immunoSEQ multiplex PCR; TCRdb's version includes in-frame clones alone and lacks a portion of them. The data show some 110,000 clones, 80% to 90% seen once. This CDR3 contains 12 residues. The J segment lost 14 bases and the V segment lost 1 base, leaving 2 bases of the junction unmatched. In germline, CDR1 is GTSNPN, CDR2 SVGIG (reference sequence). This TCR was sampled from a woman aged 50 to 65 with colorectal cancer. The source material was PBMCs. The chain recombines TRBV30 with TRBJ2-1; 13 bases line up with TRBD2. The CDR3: CAWSGTSGSKFF. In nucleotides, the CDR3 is TGTGCCTGGAGTGGGACTAGCGGGAGTAAGTTCTTC.